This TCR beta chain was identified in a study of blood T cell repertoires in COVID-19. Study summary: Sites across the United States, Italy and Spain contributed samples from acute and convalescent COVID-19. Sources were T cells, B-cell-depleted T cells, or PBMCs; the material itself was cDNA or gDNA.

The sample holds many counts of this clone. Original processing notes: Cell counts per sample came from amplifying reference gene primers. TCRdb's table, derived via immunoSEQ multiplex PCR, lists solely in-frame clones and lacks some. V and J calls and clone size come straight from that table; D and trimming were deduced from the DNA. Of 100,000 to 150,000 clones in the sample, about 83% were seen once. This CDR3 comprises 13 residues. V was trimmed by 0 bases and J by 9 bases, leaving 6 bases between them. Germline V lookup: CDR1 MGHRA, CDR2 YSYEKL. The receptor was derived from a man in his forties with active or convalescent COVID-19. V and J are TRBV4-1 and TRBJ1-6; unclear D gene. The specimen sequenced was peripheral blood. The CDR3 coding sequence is TGCGCCAGCAGCCAAGAATCGGGTTCACCCCTCCACTTT. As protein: CASSQESGSPLHF.